This T cell receptor beta chain was recovered during a study of glioma-infiltrating T cells after dendritic cell vaccination. TCRB CDR3 was amplified from 2 ug genomic DNA or less. TCRdb keeps only in-frame clones here, not all; method: immunoSEQ multiplex PCR. Among over 65,000 clones listed, 85% were seen once. The ends were cut back, 3 bases at V and 0 bases at J, with 9 bases in the middle. The CDR3 is made up of 15 amino acids. The V gene's germline CDR1 is SGHVS and CDR2 FQNEAQ. Time point given: after dendritic cell vaccination, including at tumor progression/relapse. This chain uses TRBV7-8 with TRBJ2-1; tentatively, D is TRBD2 (6 bases). The sequenced sample was blood, obtained after dendritic cell vaccination. The TCR originated in a human donor with glioblastoma. CDR3 sequence reads: CASSFGSGSYNEQFF. The CDR3 DNA reads as TGTGCCAGCAGCTTCGGGAGCGGCTCCTACAATGAGCAGTTCTTC.